The present T cell receptor beta chain was sequenced within a study of T cell responses to AZD1222 COVID-19 vaccine. Germline assignment: CDR1 SNHLY and CDR2 FYNNEI. This CDR3 region has 14 residues. The ends were cut back, 6 bases at V and 5 bases at J, with 14 bases in the middle. Notes on this clone: The antigen remains unidentified.

Sequenced by immunoSEQ multiplex PCR; TCRdb stores in-frame clones only, minus some. This sample carries some 140,000 clones, around nine tenths of them seen once, and the ten largest clones take around 5%. Overall study findings and caveats: Donors in the cohort were predominantly white British and more often female, and clonal diversity was possibly underestimated. At baseline, seropositivity was found in only a handful of AZD1222 recipients.

This clonotype was sampled from an adult in good health. V usage is TRBV2 and J usage is TRBJ1-5; TRBD1 is a possible D gene (5 bases). The sample here was peripheral blood, taken on day 0 of AZD1222 vaccination. The CDR3 sequence is CASSGGTADQPQHF. In DNA form, the CDR3 reads TGTGCCAGCAGCGGGGGGACTGCGGATCAGCCCCAGCATTTT.